This TCR beta chain is from a study of post-analysis software for immune sequencing data. Study information: The courses of disease that were included comprised relapsing-remitting, secondary progressive and progressive-relapsing multiple sclerosis.

Broader study findings: Samples prepared in the same batch strongly co-clustered by F measure. People with multiple sclerosis had a significantly lower normalized Chao1 diversity than controls did. Five TRBV segments occurring more often in patients than controls included TRBV5-6, TRBV5-1 and TRBV20-1.

Trimming shortened V by 2 bases and J by 3 bases, and 9 bases separated the two germline ends. CDR3 length: 14 residues. Germline V lookup: CDR1 SGHKS, CDR2 YYEKEE (reference sequence). Notes on this clonotype: What it recognizes is unknown.

The library was made from cDNA and included unique molecular identifiers. T cells, about 0.9 to 10 million of them, yielded about 500,000 cDNA molecules. TCRdb called the PCR reads again in MiXCR, with one record for every CDR3 protein. Here the sample spans about 560,000 distinct CDR3 sequences, around 40% being singletons. The sequence came from a girl aged 5-17 years with multiple sclerosis. The J gene is TRBJ1-5, the V gene TRBV5-5; D is unresolved. The specimen was blood. The CDR3 is CASSLWSDNQPQHF. The CDR3 nucleotides are TGTGCCAGCAGCTTATGGTCAGACAATCAGCCCCAGCATTTT.